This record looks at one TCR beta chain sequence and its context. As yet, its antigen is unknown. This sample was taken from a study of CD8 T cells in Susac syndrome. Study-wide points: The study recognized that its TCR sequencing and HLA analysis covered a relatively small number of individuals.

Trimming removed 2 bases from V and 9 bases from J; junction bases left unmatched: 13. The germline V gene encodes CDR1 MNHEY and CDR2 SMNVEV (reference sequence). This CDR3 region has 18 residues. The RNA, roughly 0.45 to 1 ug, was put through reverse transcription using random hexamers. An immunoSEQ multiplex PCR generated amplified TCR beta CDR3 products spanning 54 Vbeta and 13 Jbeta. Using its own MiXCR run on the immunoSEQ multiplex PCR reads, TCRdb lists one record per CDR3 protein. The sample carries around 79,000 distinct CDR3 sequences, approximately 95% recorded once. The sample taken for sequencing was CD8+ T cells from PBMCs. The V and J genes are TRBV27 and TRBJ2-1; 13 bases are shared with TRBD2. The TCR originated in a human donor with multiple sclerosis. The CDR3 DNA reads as TGTGCCAGCAGTTTAGGAACTAGCGGGGGGGCTCATACCGGTGAGCAGTTCTTC. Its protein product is CASSLGTSGGAHTGEQFF.